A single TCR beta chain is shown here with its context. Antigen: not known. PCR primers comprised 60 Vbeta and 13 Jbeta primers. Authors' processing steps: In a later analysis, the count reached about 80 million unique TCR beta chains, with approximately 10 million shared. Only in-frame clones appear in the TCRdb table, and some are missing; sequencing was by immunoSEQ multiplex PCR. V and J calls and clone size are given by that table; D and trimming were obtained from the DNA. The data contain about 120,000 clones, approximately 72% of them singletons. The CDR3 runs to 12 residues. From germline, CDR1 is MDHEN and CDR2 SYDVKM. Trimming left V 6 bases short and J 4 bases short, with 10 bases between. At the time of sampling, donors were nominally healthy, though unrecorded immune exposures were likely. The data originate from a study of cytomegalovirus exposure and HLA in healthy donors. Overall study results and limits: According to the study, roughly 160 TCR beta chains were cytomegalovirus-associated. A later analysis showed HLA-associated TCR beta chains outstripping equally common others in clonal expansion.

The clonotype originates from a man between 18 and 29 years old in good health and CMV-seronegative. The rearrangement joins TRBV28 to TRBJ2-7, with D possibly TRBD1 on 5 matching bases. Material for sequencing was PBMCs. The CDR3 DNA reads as TGTGCCAGCAGGGGGCGCCTTTACGAGCAGTACTTC. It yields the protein CASRGRLYEQYF.